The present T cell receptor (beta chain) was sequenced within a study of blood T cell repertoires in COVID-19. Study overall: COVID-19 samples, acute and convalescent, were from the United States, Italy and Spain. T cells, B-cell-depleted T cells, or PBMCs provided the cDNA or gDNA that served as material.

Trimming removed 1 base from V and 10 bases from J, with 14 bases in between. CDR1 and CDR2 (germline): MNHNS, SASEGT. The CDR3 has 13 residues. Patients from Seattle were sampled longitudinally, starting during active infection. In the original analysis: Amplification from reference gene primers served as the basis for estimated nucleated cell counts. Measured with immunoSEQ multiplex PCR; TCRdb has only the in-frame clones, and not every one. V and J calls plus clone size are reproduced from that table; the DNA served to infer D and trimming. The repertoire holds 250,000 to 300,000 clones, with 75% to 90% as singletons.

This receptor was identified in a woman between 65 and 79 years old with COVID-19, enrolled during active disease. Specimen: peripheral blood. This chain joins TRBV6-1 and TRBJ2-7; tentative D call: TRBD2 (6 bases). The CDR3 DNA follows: TGTGCCAGCAGTGAAGTAGGAAGGAGGGACCAGTACTTC. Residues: CASSEVGRRDQYF.